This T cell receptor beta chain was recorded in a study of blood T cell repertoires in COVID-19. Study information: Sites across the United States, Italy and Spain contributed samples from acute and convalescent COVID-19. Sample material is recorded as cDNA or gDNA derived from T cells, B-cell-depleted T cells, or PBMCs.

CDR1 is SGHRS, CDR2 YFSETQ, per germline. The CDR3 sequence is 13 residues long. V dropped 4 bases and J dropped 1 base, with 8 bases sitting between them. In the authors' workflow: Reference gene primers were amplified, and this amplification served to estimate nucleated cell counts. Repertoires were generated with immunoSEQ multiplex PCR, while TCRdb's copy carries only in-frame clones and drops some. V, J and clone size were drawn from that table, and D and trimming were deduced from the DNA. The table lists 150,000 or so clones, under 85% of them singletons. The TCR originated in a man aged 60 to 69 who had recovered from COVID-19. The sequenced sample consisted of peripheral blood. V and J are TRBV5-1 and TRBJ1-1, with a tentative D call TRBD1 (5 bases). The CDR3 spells CASSRGANTEAFF. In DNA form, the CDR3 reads TGCGCCAGCAGCAGGGGTGCGAACACTGAAGCTTTCTTT.